Each of the 8 T cell receptor beta chains below was sequenced from the same sample in a study of T cells in women clearing cervical HPV infection. The assay was immunoSEQ multiplex PCR, and TCRdb's table has in-frame clones only and misses some. The sample has about 15,000 clones. The sample was blood buffy coat. Source of these receptors: a woman between 18 and 69 years old with a cervical HPV16 infection that either progressed to CIN3+ or cleared (not recorded which).

Comments on this clone: Read sequence stops 3 residues before the CDR3 end, and the germline J gene provides the missing end. This chain uses TRBV19 with TRBJ2-1, with a tentative D call TRBD1 (6 bases). This CDR3 has 17 residues. Deletions cut 4 bases from V and 2 bases from J, with 18 bases between. CDR1 and CDR2 from the germline V gene are LNHDA and SQIVND (reference sequence). The CDR3 loop is CASSSDRTDGAYNEQFF. CDR3 DNA, as far as it was read: TGTGCCAGTAGTAGCGATAGGACAGATGGGGCCTACAATGAG.

As for this clone: Sequencing ends 3 residues short of the CDR3 end; the germline J gene provides the rest. The rearrangement uses TRBV5-5 and TRBJ2-7; D is unclear. The V and J ends lost 6 bases and 2 bases respectively, with 15 bases between them. Germline V gene lookup returns CDR1 SGHKS and CDR2 YYEKEE (reference sequence). The CDR3 is 14 amino acids. The CDR3 sequence is CASTLTGLTYEQYF. CDR3 DNA (partial): TGTGCCAGCACCCTAACCGGGTTAACCTACGAG.

Worth noting for this clone: The read halts 3 residues ahead of the CDR3 end, with the missing end drawn from the germline J gene. The J gene is TRBJ1-6, the V gene TRBV6-1; 8 bases fit TRBD1. The V segment lost 3 bases and the J segment 4 bases; nucleotides outside the gene matches: 2. The CDR3 consists of 15 residues. Germline-derived CDR1 and CDR2 are MNHNS and SASEGT. CDR3 DNA, as far as it was read: TGTGCCAGCAGTGAGGGACAGGCTTATAATTCACCC. Residues: CASSEGQAYNSP. The whole CDR3 region reads CASSEGQAYNSPLHF.

This clone ranks as medium-sized in terms of frequency. The sequenced fragment ends 3 residues before the CDR3 boundary, so the rest is inferred from the germline J gene. This chain connects TRBV29-1 to TRBJ2-7; tentative D call: TRBD1 (5 bases). Germline loops: CDR1 SQVTM, CDR2 ANQGSEA. V shed 5 bases and J shed 0 bases, with 17 bases lying between them. The length of the CDR3 is 15 residues. CDR3 bases read: TGCAGCGTTAATGGGTTACAGGACAACTCCTACGAG. It translates to CSVNGLQDNSYE. The CDR3 in its entirety is CSVNGLQDNSYEQYF.

Comment on this clone: The read halts 3 residues ahead of the CDR3 end, with the missing end drawn from the germline J gene. The chain has TRBV20-1 and TRBJ2-3, with 8 positions matching TRBD1. This CDR3 comprises 15 residues. CDR1 DFQATT and CDR2 SNEGSKA come from the germline V gene (reference sequence). CDR3 DNA, as far as it was read: TGCAGTGCTACCCCCCCAGGGGGCTCGGAAGAGACG. It is translated as CSATPPGGSEET. The complete CDR3 protein is CSATPPGGSEETQYF.

By frequency, this clone registers medium-sized (0.01 to 0.1%). The read comes to an end 3 residues before the CDR3 does, leaving the germline J gene to fill in the end. The chain links TRBV6-2 or TRBV6-3 to TRBJ1-2, with D perhaps TRBD1 (6 bases). The CDR3 sequence is 16 residues long. V lost 2 bases, J lost 5 bases, and 18 bases lay in between. Germline V lookup: CDR1 MNHEY, CDR2 SVGEGT. CDR3 bases read: TGTGCCAGCAGTTACACGACCGGGACACCAGGATATGGC. Translating gives CASSYTTGTPGYG. The CDR3 reads in full as CASSYTTGTPGYGYTF.

The part of the CDR3 DNA that was read is TGTGCCAGCAGCTTAGGGGGGTGGCAGGGGGACGAG. It yields the protein CASSLGGWQGDE. The entire CDR3 reads CASSLGGWQGDEQYF. The chain uses TRBV7-2 and TRBJ2-7, with TRBD1 matching 7 bases. The sequenced fragment ends 3 residues before the CDR3 boundary, so the rest is inferred from the germline J gene. The germline V gene has CDR1 SGHTA and CDR2 FQGNSA. Losses at the gene ends were 1 base for V and 5 bases for J; bases not matched to a gene: 8. This CDR3 region has 15 residues. Full variable domain (outside the CDR3, taken from reference TRBV7-2 and TRBJ2-7): GAGVSQSPSNKVTEKGKDVELRCDPISGHTALYWYRQSLGQGLEFLIYFQGNSAPDKSGLPSDRFSAERTGGSVSTLTIQRTQQEDSAVYLCASSLGGWQGDEQYFGPGTRLTVT.

Concerning this clone itself: The read is 3 residues too short to cover the CDR3 end, so that end is filled in from the germline J gene. This chain uses TRBV14 with TRBJ2-7; TRBD1 agrees at 10 bases. J lost 4 bases, V lost 1 base, and 10 bases had no gene match. Per the germline V gene, CDR1 is SGHDN and CDR2 is FVKESK. The CDR3 covers 17 residues. This CDR3 is CASSQADPGQGGYEQYF. Incomplete CDR3 DNA: TGTGCCAGCAGCCAAGCCGACCCTGGACAGGGGGGGTACGAG. The full variable domain, its missing parts supplied by reference TRBV14 and TRBJ2-7, is EAGVTQFPSHSVIEKGQTVTLRCDPISGHDNLYWYRRVMGKEIKFLLHFVKESKQDESGMPNNRFLAERTGGTYSTLKVQPAELEDSGVYFCASSQADPGQGGYEQYFGPGTRLTVT.